This note documents a single T cell receptor (beta chain) sequence. A second PCR, run for roughly 7 to 12 cycles, used a sample-barcoded 5' primer plus a J-beta primer mix. MiXCR was run by TCRdb on the 5' RACE reads, yielding one entry per CDR3 protein. The sample has around 1,000,000 distinct CDR3 sequences; approximately 26% are singletons. These data come from a study of blood T cells in healthy people across ages. These same data were also listed under a study on T cells of mothers and their children. This second report adds: The M1S primer of the second PCR added sample barcodes and 2-4 random nucleotides.

The source material was blood. The source is a girl aged 2-10 years in good health.

In nucleotides, the CDR3 is TGTGCCAGCAGTCGACCCCATTTGGCCGGGGAGCTGTTTTTT. Translating gives CASSRPHLAGELFF. The genes are TRBV12-3 or TRBV12-4 and TRBJ2-2; D call uncertain. V was trimmed by 5 bases and J by 6 bases, leaving 13 bases between them. The CDR3 has 14 amino acids.